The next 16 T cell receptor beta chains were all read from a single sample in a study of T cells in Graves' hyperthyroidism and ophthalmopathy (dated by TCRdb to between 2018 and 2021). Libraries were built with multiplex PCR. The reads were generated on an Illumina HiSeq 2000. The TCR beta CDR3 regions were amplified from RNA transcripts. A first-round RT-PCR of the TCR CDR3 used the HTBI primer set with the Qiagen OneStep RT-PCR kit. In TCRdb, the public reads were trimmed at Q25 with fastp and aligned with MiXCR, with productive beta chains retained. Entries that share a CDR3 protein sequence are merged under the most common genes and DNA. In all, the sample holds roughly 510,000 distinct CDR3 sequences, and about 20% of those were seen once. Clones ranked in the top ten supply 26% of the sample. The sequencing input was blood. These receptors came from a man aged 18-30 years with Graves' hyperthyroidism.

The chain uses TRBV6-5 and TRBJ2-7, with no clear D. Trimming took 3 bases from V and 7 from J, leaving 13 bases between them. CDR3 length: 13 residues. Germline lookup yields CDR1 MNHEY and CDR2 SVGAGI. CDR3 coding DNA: TGTGCCAGCAGTTATCGAAGGGAAGGGGAGCAGTACTTC. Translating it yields CASSYRREGEQYF.

DNA of the CDR3: TGTGCCAGCAGTGAAGTCCAGCGGCGGGAGCTGTTTTTT. As protein: CASSEVQRRELFF. This chain uses TRBV6-1 with TRBJ2-2; weak D call: TRBD2 (5 bases). Germline CDR1 MNHNS, CDR2 SASEGT. Trimming took off 1 base at V and 9 bases at J, with 9 bases between the two ends. There are 13 residues in the CDR3.

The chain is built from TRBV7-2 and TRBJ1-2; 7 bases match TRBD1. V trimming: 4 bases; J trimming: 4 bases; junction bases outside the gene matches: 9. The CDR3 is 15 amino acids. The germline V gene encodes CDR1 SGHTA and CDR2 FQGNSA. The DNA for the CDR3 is TGTGCCAGCAGCTACCTTGGGACAGAAATCTATGGCTACACCTTC. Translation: CASSYLGTEIYGYTF.

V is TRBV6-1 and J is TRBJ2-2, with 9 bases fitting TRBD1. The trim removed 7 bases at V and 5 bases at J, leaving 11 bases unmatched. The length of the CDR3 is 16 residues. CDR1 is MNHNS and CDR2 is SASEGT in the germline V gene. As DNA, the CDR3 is TGTGCCAGCACCTTCAAGGGACAGGGTCGGACCGGGGAGCTGTTTTTT. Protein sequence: CASTFKGQGRTGELFF.

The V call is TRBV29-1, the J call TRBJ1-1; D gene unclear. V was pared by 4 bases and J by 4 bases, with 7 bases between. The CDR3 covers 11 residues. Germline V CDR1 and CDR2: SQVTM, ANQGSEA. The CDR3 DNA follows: TGCAGCGTTGCTCTTCGCACTGAAGCTTTCTTT. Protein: CSVALRTEAFF.

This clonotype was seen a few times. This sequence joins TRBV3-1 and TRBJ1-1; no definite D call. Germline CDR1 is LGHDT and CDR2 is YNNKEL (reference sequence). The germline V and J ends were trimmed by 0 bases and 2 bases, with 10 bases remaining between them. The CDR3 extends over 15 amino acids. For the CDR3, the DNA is TGTGCCAGCAGCCAAGAGCCCCGAGGAAACACTGAAGCTTTCTTT. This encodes CASSQEPRGNTEAFF.

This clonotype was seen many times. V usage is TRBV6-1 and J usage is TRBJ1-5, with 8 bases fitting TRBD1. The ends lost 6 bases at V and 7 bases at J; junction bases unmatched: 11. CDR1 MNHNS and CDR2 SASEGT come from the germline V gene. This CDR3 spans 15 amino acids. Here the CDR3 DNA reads TGTGCCAGCAGCCTCGGACAGGGATTTGGGCAGCCCCAGCATTTT. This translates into CASSLGQGFGQPQHF.

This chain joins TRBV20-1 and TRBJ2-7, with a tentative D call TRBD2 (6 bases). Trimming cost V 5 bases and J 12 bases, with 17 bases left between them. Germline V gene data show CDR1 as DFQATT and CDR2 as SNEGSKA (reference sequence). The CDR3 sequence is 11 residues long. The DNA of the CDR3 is TGCAGTGCTCTAACTGGGGAGGTGATGTACTTC. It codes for CSALTGEVMYF.

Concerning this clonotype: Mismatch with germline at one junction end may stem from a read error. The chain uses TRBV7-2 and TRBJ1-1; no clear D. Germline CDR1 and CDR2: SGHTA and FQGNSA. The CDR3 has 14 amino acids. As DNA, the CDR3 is TGTGCCAGCAGCCTAGCGGTGGCGGCCCTTGAAGCCTTCTTT. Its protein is CASSLAVAALEAFF.

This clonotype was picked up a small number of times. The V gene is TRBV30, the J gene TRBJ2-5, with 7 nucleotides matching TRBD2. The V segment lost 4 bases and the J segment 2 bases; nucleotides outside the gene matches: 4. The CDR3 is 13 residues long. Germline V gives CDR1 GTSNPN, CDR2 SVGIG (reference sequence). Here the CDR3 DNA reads TGTGCCTGGATGTGGGGGGGACAAGAGACCCAGTACTTC. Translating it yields CAWMWGGQETQYF.

The CDR3 region has the DNA TGTGCCACCAGCGAGGGGGGCTACGAGCAGTACTTC. It specifies CATSEGGYEQYF. The chain is built from TRBV15 and TRBJ2-7; perhaps D is TRBD1 or TRBD2 (6 bases each). The germline V gene has CDR1 LNHNV and CDR2 YYDKDF (reference sequence). Trimming stripped 5 bases from V and 3 bases from J, with 8 bases between. The CDR3 runs to 12 residues.

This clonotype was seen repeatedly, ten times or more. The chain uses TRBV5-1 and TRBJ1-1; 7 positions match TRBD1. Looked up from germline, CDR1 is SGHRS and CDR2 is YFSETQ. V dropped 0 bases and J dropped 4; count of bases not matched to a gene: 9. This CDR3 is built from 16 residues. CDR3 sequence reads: CASSLGHGQAGTEAFF. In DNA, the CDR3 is TGCGCCAGCAGCTTGGGACACGGACAGGCTGGCACTGAAGCTTTCTTT.

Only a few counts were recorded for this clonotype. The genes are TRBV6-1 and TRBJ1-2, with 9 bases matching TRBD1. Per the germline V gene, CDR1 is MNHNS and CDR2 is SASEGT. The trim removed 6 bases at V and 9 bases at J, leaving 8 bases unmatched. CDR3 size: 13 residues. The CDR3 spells CASSDRDRARYTF. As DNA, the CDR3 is TGTGCCAGCAGCGATAGGGACAGGGCGCGCTACACCTTC.

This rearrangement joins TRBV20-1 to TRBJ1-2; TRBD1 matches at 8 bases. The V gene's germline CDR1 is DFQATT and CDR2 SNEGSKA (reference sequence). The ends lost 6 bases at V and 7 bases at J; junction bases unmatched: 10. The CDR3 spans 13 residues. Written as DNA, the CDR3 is TGCAGTGCCCCCCGGGACAGGTCCGGTGGCTACACCTTC. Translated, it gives CSAPRDRSGGYTF.

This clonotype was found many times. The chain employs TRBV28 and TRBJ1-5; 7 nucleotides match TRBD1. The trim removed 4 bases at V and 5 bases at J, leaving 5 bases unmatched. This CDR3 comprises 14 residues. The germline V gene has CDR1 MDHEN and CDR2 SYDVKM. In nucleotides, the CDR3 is TGTGCCAGCAGTTCGGGACAGATATATCAGCCCCAGCATTTT. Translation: CASSSGQIYQPQHF.

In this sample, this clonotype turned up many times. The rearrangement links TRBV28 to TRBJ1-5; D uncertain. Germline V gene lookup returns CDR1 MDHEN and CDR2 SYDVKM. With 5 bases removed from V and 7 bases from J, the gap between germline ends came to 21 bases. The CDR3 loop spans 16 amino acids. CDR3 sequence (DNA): TGTGCCAGCAGTCTCGAGGGCGCCCCGGTAAGGCAGCCCCAGCATTTT. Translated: CASSLEGAPVRQPQHF.